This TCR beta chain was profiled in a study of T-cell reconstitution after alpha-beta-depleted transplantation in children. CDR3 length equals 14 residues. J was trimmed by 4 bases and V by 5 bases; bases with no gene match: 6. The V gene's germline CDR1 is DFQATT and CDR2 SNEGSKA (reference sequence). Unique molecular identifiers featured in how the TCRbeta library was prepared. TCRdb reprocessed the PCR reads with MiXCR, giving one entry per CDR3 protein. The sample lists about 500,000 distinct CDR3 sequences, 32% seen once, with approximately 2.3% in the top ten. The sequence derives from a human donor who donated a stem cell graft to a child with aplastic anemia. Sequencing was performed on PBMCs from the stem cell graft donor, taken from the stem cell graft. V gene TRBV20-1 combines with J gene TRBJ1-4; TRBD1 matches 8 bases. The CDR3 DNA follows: TGCAGTGCTGGACAGGGAGGGAATAATGAAAAACTGTTTTTT. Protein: CSAGQGGNNEKLFF.